Below are 17 T cell receptor beta chains sequenced from a single sample in a study of Ad26.COV2.S vaccination and SARS-CoV-2 variants. The data were produced by immunoSEQ multiplex PCR, yet TCRdb's version contains in-frame clones alone and is incomplete. Of around 450,000 clones listed, roughly 90% are singletons. This sample's treatment: roughly 18 received Ad26.COV2.S at low or high dose, single or two shots; about five received placebo; per-sample allocation not given. The samples were gathered on day 63 after the first injection of vaccine or placebo. The sequenced sample was peripheral blood, obtained in a trial of Ad26.COV2.S vaccine versus placebo. The receptors were gathered from a person aged 18-60 years who received the Ad26.COV2.S COVID-19 vaccine or a placebo.

V usage is TRBV5-1 and J usage is TRBJ1-1; D possibly corresponds to TRBD1 (5 bases). This CDR3 region has 13 residues. Germline V CDR1 and CDR2: SGHRS, YFSETQ. Trimming removed 3 bases at V and 7 bases at J, with 13 bases between. The CDR3 loop reads CASSSGDAREAFF. DNA for the CDR3: TGCGCCAGCAGCTCCGGGGACGCTCGTGAAGCTTTCTTT.

V and J are TRBV29-1 and TRBJ2-7; possibly TRBD2 for D (6 bases). The CDR3 totals 18 residues. V was pared by 2 bases and J by 5 bases, with 28 bases between. Germline V CDR1 and CDR2: SQVTM, ANQGSEA. CDR3 sequence reads: CSVELTATSPGQVDEQYF. In nucleotides, the CDR3 is TGCAGCGTTGAATTGACGGCGACTAGTCCCGGGCAGGTGGACGAGCAGTACTTC.

This CDR3 reads CATAEGVLPYEQYF. For the CDR3, the DNA is TGTGCCACCGCAGAAGGGGTCCTACCCTACGAGCAGTACTTC. The rearrangement joins TRBV25-1 to TRBJ2-7; D may be TRBD1 (5 bases). The germline V gene has CDR1 MGHDK and CDR2 SYGVNS. The CDR3 is made up of 14 amino acids. V lost 10 bases and J lost 2, with 18 bases in between.

This clone came up once. Written as DNA, the CDR3 is TGCGCCAGCAGCTTCACGGGGGTGCGGACCGAGCAGTACTTC. Translating it yields CASSFTGVRTEQYF. V usage is TRBV5-1 and J usage is TRBJ2-7; a possible D gene is TRBD2 (6 bases). Germline CDR1 is SGHRS and CDR2 is YFSETQ. The CDR3 has 14 residues. Trimming took off 2 bases at V and 6 bases at J, with 15 bases between the two ends.

This clone was picked up a small number of times. The J gene is TRBJ1-2, the V gene TRBV27, with D perhaps matching TRBD1 (5 bases). The CDR3 runs to 15 residues. Germline CDR1 is MNHEY and CDR2 is SMNVEV (reference sequence). V was cut by 8 bases and J by 0 bases, with 16 bases left in between. The CDR3 protein is CASRREATSNYGYTF. The CDR3 bases are TGTGCCAGCCGCAGGGAGGCCACTTCTAACTATGGCTACACCTTC.

The genes are TRBV7-8 and TRBJ2-3, with D possibly TRBD2 on 6 matching bases. The CDR3 runs to 14 residues. Trimming stripped 1 base from V and 4 bases from J, with 9 bases between. In germline, CDR1 is SGHVS, CDR2 FQNEAQ. The CDR3 coding sequence is TGTGCCAGCAGCTTAGTGACTAGATCAGATACGCAGTATTTT. This translates into CASSLVTRSDTQYF.

This clone came up once. This chain links TRBV13 with TRBJ1-1; unclear D gene. The CDR3 runs 11 residues. The V end lost 4 bases, the J end lost 10 bases, and 10 bases lay between the germline ends. In germline, CDR1 is PRHDT, CDR2 FYEKMQ (reference sequence). Here the CDR3 DNA reads TGTGCCAGCAGCTCCGGTGCGGGAGCTTTCTTT. Protein: CASSSGAGAFF.

The chain employs TRBV30 and TRBJ2-5; D is unclear. Trimming left V 2 bases short and J 2 bases short, with 9 bases between. In germline, CDR1 is GTSNPN, CDR2 SVGIG (reference sequence). CDR3 length: 13 residues. CDR3 sequence reads: CAWSKGLQETQYF. Written as DNA, the CDR3 is TGTGCCTGGAGTAAAGGGCTTCAAGAGACCCAGTACTTC.

The chain joins TRBV7-6 to TRBJ2-5, with 7 bases aligning to TRBD2. Germline CDR1 and CDR2: SGHVS and FNYEAQ. The length of the CDR3 is 14 residues. V dropped 5 bases and J dropped 8; count of bases not matched to a gene: 11. The CDR3 spells CASSRPSRGETQYF. The DNA of the CDR3 is TGTGCCAGCAGCCGACCCAGCCGGGGGGAAACCCAGTACTTC.

V usage is TRBV29-1 and J usage is TRBJ1-5; TRBD1 aligns across 8 bases. The CDR3 extends over 15 amino acids. Germline-derived CDR1 and CDR2 are SQVTM and ANQGSEA. The V and J ends lost 4 bases and 10 bases, in that order; junction bases with no gene match: 15. CDR3 sequence: CSVGGRGQGTQPQHF. The CDR3 bases are TGCAGCGTTGGGGGCAGGGGGCAAGGAACCCAACCCCAGCATTTT.

The rearrangement joins TRBV7-2 to TRBJ2-5; 8 nucleotides line up with TRBD1. CDR3 length: 16 amino acids. Trimming removed 6 bases from V and 4 bases from J; junction bases left unmatched: 13. CDR1 is SGHTA, CDR2 FQGNSA, per germline. The DNA of the CDR3 is TGTGCCAGCAGTGAGACCGGGACAGGAGTCTTAGAGACCCAGTACTTC. Translation: CASSETGTGVLETQYF.

This chain uses TRBV19 with TRBJ2-1; TRBD2 agrees at 7 bases. V lost 7 bases and J lost 1; bases outside the gene matches: 4. The CDR3 runs to 14 residues. Germline V CDR1 and CDR2: LNHDA, SQIVND (reference sequence). CDR3 loop: CASTLGGSYNEQFF. The CDR3, as DNA: TGTGCCAGTACCTTGGGGGGGTCCTACAATGAGCAGTTCTTC.

J is TRBJ2-7 and V is TRBV7-9; D might be TRBD1 (5 bases). The CDR3 runs to 14 residues. Trimming removed 5 bases from V and 0 bases from J, with 11 bases in between. Germline CDR1 SEHNR, CDR2 FQNEAQ (reference sequence). CDR3 coding DNA: TGTGCCAGCAGCAAACAGGCCACCTCCTACGAGCAGTACTTC. It codes for CASSKQATSYEQYF.

This clone appeared a single time. This rearrangement joins TRBV3-1 (or the pseudogene TRBV3-2) to TRBJ2-3; 9 nucleotides match TRBD2. CDR1 is LGHDT and CDR2 is YNNKEL in the germline V gene (reference sequence). V lost 1 base and J lost 0; bases outside the gene matches: 5. This CDR3 spans 17 amino acids. As DNA, the CDR3 is TGTGCCAGCAGCCAAGCACTAACTAGCGGGAGCACAGATACGCAGTATTTT. Translation: CASSQALTSGSTDTQYF.

This chain links TRBV11-1 with TRBJ2-5; perhaps TRBD1 as D (6 bases). Per the germline V gene, CDR1 is SGHAT and CDR2 is FQDESV (reference sequence). V was trimmed by 3 bases and J by 8 bases, leaving 16 bases between them. The CDR3 consists of 14 residues. The CDR3 here is CASSFPDKGVTQYF. The CDR3 coding sequence is TGTGCCAGCAGCTTCCCGGACAAGGGGGTAACCCAGTACTTC.

The chain joins TRBV5-5 to TRBJ1-2; D ambiguous. The CDR3 has 12 amino acids. CDR1 is SGHKS, CDR2 YYEKEE, per germline (reference sequence). V lost 4 bases and J 3 bases, leaving 7 bases between the germline ends. The CDR3 sequence is CASSDGYYGYTF. The CDR3 DNA is TGTGCCAGCAGCGACGGTTACTATGGCTACACCTTC.

V and J are TRBV5-6 and TRBJ1-3; D may be TRBD1 (6 bases). The CDR3 extends over 15 amino acids. The V gene lost 2 bases and the J gene lost 7 bases, with 16 bases spanning the gap. The V gene's germline CDR1 is SGHDT and CDR2 YYEEEE. CDR3 DNA sequence: TGTGCCAGCAGCTTACAGGGCCCCCTCGGTAACACCATATATTTT. Protein sequence: CASSLQGPLGNTIYF.